This T cell receptor beta chain was sequenced in a study of T cells in localized non-small cell lung cancer (dated by TCRdb to between 2020 and 2021). Background on the whole study: The study analyzed T cell repertoires of about 230 early-stage NSCLC patients, comparing tumors and uninvolved tumor-adjacent lungs. All 240 or so NSCLC patients in the cohort were treatment-naive and had localized lung tumors that were resected. The mean age of the NSCLC patients was about 70 years, with 130 or so men and around 100 women. What the authors observed across the whole study: Multi-region tumor sequencing was not performed, so intratumor heterogeneity could not be excluded. A median of 57 of the top 100 tumor clones turned up in the paired uninvolved adjacent lung, and 25 to 35 of those clones also ranked among the top 100 of that same adjacent lung. Because the study design was exploratory, TCR variables were selected using unadjusted p-values without false-discovery rate correction. The highest T cell clonality was observed in uninvolved tumor-adjacent lung, where clonality exceeded that of tumor, suggesting that antigenic responses were more focused in uninvolved tumor-adjacent lung. Higher blood T cell density associated with longer overall survival, while higher adjacent-lung clonality associated with shorter survival.

At diagnosis, peripheral blood, uninvolved tumor-adjacent lung and tumor were collected and were preserved as a mix of fresh-frozen and FFPE material. Blood samples were analyzed as peripheral blood mononuclear cells for TCR repertoire profiling. The CDR3 sequence holds 15 residues, the cysteine and phenylalanine included. The CDR3 DNA has 45 bases and is translated from base 1. Here V drops 2 bases and J drops 2 bases, and the junction holds 6 bases not matched to any gene. CDR1 and CDR2, per the germline V gene, are SGHDT and YYEEEE. TCR beta CDR3 regions were sequenced from DNA using the immunoSEQ Assay. For the original study's pipeline: T cell density was computed as TCR beta template counts normalized to usable DNA estimated by amplifying housekeeping genes. Richness was estimated with the preseqR package, extrapolating to 400,000 templates for PBMC samples and 120,000 templates for tissue samples. Clonality was taken to be one minus Pielou's evenness. To identify tissue-enriched TCRs, differential abundance testing was run on productive amino-acid clonotypes with a minimum total count of 5 and an alpha of 0.1. Repertoire overlap between compartments was quantified with the Jaccard Index and Morisita Overlap Index. TCR beta CDR3s were clustered by GLIPH together with public tetramer-defined viral CDR3s, and at least three viral sequences plus V-gene enrichment were required for viral motifs. The table comes from immuneACCESS by way of TCRdb, which keeps in-frame sequences with V and J called. Part of the clones is missing from these tables; in studies checked, under half for an unresolved V gene and the rest for unknown reasons. V and J calls and clone size are those listed in that table; D and trimming were worked out from the DNA. Across this sample there are approximately 83,000 clones, with 88% seen only once. The ten largest clones capture 20% to 25% of the sample.

This clone was observed a few times. It lacks a known antigen. The sample holds no much larger clone one base away, and base qualities are not on file. Here the chain combines TRBV5-6 and TRBJ2-5; TRBD2 fits 7 bases in the junction. The specimen comprised peripheral blood, sampled before any cancer treatment. This clonotype was sampled from a woman aged 40-69 years with stage I squamous cell lung carcinoma. Here is the DNA: TGTGCCAGCAGCTTTAATAGCGGGTGGCAAGAGACCCAGTACTTC. Translated, this gives CASSFNSGWQETQYF.